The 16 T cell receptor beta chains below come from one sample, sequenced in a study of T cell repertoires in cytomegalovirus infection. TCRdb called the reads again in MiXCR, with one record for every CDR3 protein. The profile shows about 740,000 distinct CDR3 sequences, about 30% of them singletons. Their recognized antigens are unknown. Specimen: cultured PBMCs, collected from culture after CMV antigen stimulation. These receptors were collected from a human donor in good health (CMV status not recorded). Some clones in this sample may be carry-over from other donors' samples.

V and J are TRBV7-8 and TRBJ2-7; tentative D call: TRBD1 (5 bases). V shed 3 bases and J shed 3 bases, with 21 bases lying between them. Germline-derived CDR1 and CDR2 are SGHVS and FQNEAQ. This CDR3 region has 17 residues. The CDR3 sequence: CASSFLHGARVDYEQYF. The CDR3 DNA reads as TGTGCCAGCAGCTTCCTCCATGGGGCCCGGGTAGACTACGAGCAGTACTTC.

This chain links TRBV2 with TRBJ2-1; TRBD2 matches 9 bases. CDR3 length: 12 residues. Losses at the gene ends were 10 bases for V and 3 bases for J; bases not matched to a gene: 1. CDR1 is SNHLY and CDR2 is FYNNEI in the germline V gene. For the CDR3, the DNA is TGTGCCACGCGGGGGGGCTACAATGAGCAGTTCTTC. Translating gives CATRGGYNEQFF.

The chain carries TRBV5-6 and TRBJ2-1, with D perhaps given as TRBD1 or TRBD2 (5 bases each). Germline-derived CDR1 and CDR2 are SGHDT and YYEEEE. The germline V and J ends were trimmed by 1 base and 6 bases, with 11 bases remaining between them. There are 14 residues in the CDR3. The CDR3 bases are TGTGCCAGCAGCTTGACGGGGCTCCTCAATGAGCAGTTCTTC. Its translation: CASSLTGLLNEQFF.

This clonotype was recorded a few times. CDR3 nucleotide sequence: TGTGCCAGCAGCCAAGGACTAGCGGCCGGCTACGAGCAGTACTTC. Its translation is CASSQGLAAGYEQYF. The rearrangement uses TRBV7-8 and TRBJ2-7, with 10 positions matching TRBD2. This CDR3 is 15 amino acids long. V lost 5 bases to trimming and J lost 3 bases; unmatched junction nucleotides: 7. Germline V lookup: CDR1 SGHVS, CDR2 FQNEAQ.

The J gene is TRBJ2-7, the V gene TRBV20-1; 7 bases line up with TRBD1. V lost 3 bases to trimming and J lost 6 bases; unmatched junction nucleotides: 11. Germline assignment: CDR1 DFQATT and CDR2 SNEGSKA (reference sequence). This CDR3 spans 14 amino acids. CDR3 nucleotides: TGCAGTGCTAGTTATCTGGGGCAGGGGGTCGAGCAGTACTTC. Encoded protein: CSASYLGQGVEQYF.

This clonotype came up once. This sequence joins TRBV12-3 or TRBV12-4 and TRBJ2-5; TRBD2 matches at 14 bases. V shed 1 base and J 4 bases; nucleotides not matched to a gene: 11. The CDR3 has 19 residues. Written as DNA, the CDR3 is TGTGCCAGCAGTTTAGGGACTAGCGGGAGGTTCTATACGGGAGAGACCCAGTACTTC. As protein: CASSLGTSGRFYTGETQYF.

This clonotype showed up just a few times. CDR3 nucleotides: TGTGCCAGCACGTCGAGCGGGTACAGCCGCTATGGCTACACCTTC. The encoded protein is CASTSSGYSRYGYTF. This chain uses TRBV7-4 with TRBJ1-2; D unclear. There are 15 residues in the CDR3. The germline gives CDR1 SGHVT, CDR2 SQSDAQ. Trimming cost V 7 bases and J 4 bases, with 19 bases left between them.

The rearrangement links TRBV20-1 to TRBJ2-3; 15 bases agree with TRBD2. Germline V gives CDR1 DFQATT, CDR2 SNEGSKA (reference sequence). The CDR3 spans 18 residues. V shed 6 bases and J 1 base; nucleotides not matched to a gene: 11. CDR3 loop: CSAHRGLAGGQGTDTQYF. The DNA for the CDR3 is TGCAGTGCCCATCGAGGACTAGCGGGGGGGCAGGGCACAGATACGCAGTATTTT.

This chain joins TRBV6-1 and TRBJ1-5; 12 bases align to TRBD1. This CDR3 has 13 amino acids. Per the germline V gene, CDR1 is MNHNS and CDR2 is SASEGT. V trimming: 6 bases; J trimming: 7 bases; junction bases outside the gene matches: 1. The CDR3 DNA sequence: TGTGCCAGCAGGGGGACAGGGGGCCAGCCCCAGCATTTT. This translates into CASRGTGGQPQHF.

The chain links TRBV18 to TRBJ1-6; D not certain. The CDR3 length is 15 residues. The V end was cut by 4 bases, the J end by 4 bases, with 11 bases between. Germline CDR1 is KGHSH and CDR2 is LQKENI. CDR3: CASSQSAEYNSPLHF. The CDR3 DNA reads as TGTGCCAGCTCACAATCAGCGGAGTATAATTCACCCCTCCACTTT. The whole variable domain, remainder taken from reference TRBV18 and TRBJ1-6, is NAGVMQNPRHLVRRRGQEARLRCSPMKGHSHVYWYRQLPEEGLKFMVYLQKENIIDESGMPKERFSAEFPKEGPSILRIQQVVRGDSAAYFCASSQSAEYNSPLHFGNGTRLTVT.

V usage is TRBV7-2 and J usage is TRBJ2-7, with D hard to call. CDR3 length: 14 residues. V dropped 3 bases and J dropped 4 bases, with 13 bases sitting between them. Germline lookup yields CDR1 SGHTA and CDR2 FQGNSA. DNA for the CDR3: TGTGCCAGCAGCTTCCGTGGTAGCTGGTACGAGCAGTACTTC. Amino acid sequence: CASSFRGSWYEQYF.

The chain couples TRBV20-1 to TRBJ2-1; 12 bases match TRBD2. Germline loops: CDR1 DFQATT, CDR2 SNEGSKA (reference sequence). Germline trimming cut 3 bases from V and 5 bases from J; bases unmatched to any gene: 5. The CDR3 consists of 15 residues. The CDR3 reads CSASRLAGVDNEQFF. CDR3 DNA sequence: TGCAGTGCTAGCCGACTAGCGGGAGTCGACAATGAGCAGTTCTTC.

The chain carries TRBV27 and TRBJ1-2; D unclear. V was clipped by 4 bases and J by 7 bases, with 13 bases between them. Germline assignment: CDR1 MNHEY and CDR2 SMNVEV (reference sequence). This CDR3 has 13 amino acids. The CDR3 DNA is TGTGCCAGCAGTTATAGGGTAAACGCTGGCTACACCTTC. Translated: CASSYRVNAGYTF.

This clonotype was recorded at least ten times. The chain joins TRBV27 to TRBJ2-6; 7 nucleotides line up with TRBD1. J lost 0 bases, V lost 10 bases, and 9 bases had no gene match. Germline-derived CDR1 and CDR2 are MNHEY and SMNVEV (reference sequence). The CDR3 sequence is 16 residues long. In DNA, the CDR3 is TGTGCCACCTCGACAGGGAGACTCTCTGGGGCCAACGTCCTGACTTTC. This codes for CATSTGRLSGANVLTF.

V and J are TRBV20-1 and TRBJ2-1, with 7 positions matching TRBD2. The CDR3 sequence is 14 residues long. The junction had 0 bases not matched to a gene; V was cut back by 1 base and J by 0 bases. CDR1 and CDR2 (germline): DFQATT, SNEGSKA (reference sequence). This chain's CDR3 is CSARGGGSYNEQFF. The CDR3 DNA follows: TGCAGTGCTAGAGGGGGGGGCTCCTACAATGAGCAGTTCTTC.

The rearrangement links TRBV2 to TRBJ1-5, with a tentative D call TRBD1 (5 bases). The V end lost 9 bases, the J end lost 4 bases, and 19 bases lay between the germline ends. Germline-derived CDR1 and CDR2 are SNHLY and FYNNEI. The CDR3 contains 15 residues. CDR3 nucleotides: TGTGCCAGTAGGAGGGGCGGGATAGGAAATCAGCCCCAGCATTTT. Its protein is CASRRGGIGNQPQHF.